A selection of T cell receptor beta chains follows, all from one sample in a study of low-dose radiotherapy and immunotherapy resistance in tumors. TCRdb called the reads again in MiXCR, with one record for every CDR3 protein. This sample yields about 58,000 distinct CDR3 sequences, of which roughly 23% are seen a single time; around 6.5% belongs to the top ten. The specimen was PBMCs, collected after low-dose radiotherapy plus immunotherapy. These receptors came from a male donor with prostate cancer. Each CDR3 is given with its conserved first and last residue. A D gene is named only where the DNA matches it firmly. Only some rows state a clone size, as once, few, many or a class for expanded clones.

TRBJ1-1 | many | - | TRBV14 | TGTGCCAGCAGCTACCGACCGGGGGCTGAAGCTTTCTTT | CASSYRPGAEAFF
TRBJ2-7 | - | - | TRBV24-1 | TGTGCCACCAGTGGAGGGTTCGAGCAGTACTTC | CATSGGFEQYF
TRBJ2-7 | many | TRBD1 | TRBV10-3 | TGTGCCATCAGTGCCTCCGGACAGGCCCCCTACGAGCAGTACTTC | CAISASGQAPYEQYF
TRBJ2-5 | many | - | TRBV19 | TGTGCCAGTAGTATAGTAGGGATTCAAGAGACCCAGTACTTC | CASSIVGIQETQYF
TRBJ1-2 | many | - | TRBV6-6 | TGTGCCAGCGAGGAGGGATACTATGGCTACACCTTC | CASEEGYYGYTF
TRBJ1-1 | many | - | TRBV29-1 | TGCAGCGTTGGAGGGCTAAGGAACACTGAAGCTTTCTTT | CSVGGLRNTEAFF
TRBJ2-1 | many | - | TRBV28 | TGTGCCAGCAGTTTACGCGGGACCTACAATGAGCAGTTCTTC | CASSLRGTYNEQFF
TRBJ2-7 | many | TRBD1 | TRBV6-2/TRBV6-3 | TGTGCCAGCAGCAGGGGGTTCTACGAGCAGTACTTC | CASSRGFYEQYF
TRBJ1-5 | many | - | TRBV6-6 | TGTGCCAGCAGATCGGCGGATATGGGGAATCAGCCCCAGCATTTT | CASRSADMGNQPQHF
TRBJ2-1 | many | - | TRBV11-3 | TGTGCCAGCAGCTTAGATGATCAAGAATACAATGAGCAGTTCTTC | CASSLDDQEYNEQFF
TRBJ1-2 | medium-sized | TRBD1 | TRBV28 | TGTGCCAGCAGTCCCACGGGACAGGGACGTGGCTACACCTTC | CASSPTGQGRGYTF
TRBJ2-1 | - | TRBD2 | TRBV27 | TGTGCCAGCAGTTCTTCCCAGCGGGGGACCTACAATGAGCAGTTCTTC | CASSSSQRGTYNEQFF
TRBJ1-2 | many | - | TRBV5-5 | TGTGCCACCCGAGGGACACCTGCCTCTAACTATGGCTACACCTTC | CATRGTPASNYGYTF
TRBJ2-5 | many | TRBD1 | TRBV6-1 | TGTGCCAGCAGTGAACATAAGACCGGGACAGGGGGACAGACCCAGTACTTC | CASSEHKTGTGGQTQYF
TRBJ2-1 | many | - | TRBV10-3 | TGTGCCATCAGTGACTTTCAACGTGGGGACAATGAGCAGTTCTTC | CAISDFQRGDNEQFF
TRBJ1-6 | many | - | TRBV3-1 | TGTGCCAGCAGCCAAGATCGCGGCAATTCACCCCTCCACTTT | CASSQDRGNSPLHF
TRBJ1-1 | many | - | TRBV6-1 | TGTGCCAGCAGTGGGCGGGCCAGAGACGGGCCGAACACTGAAGCTTTCTTT | CASSGRARDGPNTEAFF
TRBJ2-5 | many | - | TRBV7-2 | TGTGCCAGCAGCCGACAGGCTGCAGAGACCCAGTACTTC | CASSRQAAETQYF
TRBJ2-1 | many | TRBD2 | TRBV20-1 | TGCAGTGCTAGACTGGGACTAGCGGGGACCAGTGTTGAGCAGTTCTTC | CSARLGLAGTSVEQFF
TRBJ2-7 | many | - | TRBV30 | TGTGCCTGGGGTGGGTTCTACGAGCAGTACTTC | CAWGGFYEQYF
TRBJ1-5 | - | - | TRBV2 | TGTGCCAGCAGTGAAGAAAGGCGACGGGCCCATCAGCCCCAGCATTTT | CASSEERRRAHQPQHF
TRBJ2-1 | many | TRBD2 | TRBV4-1 | TGCGCCAGCAGCTACTCCGGCGGGGAGACCGGGACTACCCTCCTGATCTCCTACAATGAGCAGTTCTTC | CASSYSGGETGTTLLISYNEQFF
TRBJ2-1 | - | - | TRBV18 | TGTGCCAGCTCCCAGGGCTCAAGCTCTTACAATGAGCAGTTCTTC | CASSQGSSSYNEQFF
TRBJ1-2 | many | - | TRBV29-1 | TGCAGCGTTGATGCGTGGTCAGGGGACTTTTTAGCTAACTATGGCTACACCTTC | CSVDAWSGDFLANYGYTF
TRBJ2-2 | many | - | TRBV5-4 | TGTGCCAGCAGCCTAGCGGACAGCACGAACACCGGGGAGCTGTTTTTT | CASSLADSTNTGELFF
TRBJ2-2 | few | - | TRBV3-1 | TGTGCCAGCAGCCTCCTGGGGCGCGGCACCGGGGAGCTGTTTTTT | CASSLLGRGTGELFF
TRBJ2-7 | - | TRBD1 | TRBV12-3/TRBV12-4 | TGTGCCAGCAGCTCCGGGACAGTCTACGAGCAGTACTTC | CASSSGTVYEQYF
TRBJ2-1 | many | TRBD2 | TRBV6-6 | TGTGCCAGCAGTTACTCGATTGGACCCCTAGCGGAGACCTACAATGAGCAGTTCTTC | CASSYSIGPLAETYNEQFF
TRBJ2-2 | many | - | TRBV29-1 | TGCAGCGCCCTGGGCAGCGGACTCACCGGGGAGCTGTTTTTT | CSALGSGLTGELFF
TRBJ1-1 | many | TRBD1 | TRBV19 | TGTGCCACGGGACAGGGGGCCCGAGGCACTGAAGCTTTCTTT | CATGQGARGTEAFF
TRBJ2-7 | many | TRBD1 | TRBV5-1 | TGCGCCAGCAGCTCCCAAGGACAGGGGTCCTCCGAGCAGTACTTC | CASSSQGQGSSEQYF
TRBJ2-2 | many | - | TRBV4-3 | TGCGCCAGCAGCCAAGACGGGGGCCTGAACACCGGGGAGCTGTTTTTT | CASSQDGGLNTGELFF
TRBJ2-7 | - | - | TRBV6-8 | TGTGCCAGCAGTGACAGGACGAGCTCCTACGAGCAGTACTTC | CASSDRTSSYEQYF
TRBJ2-3 | many | - | TRBV29-1 | TGCAGCGTTGGGCGGACAGACAGACCCACAGATACGCAGTATTTT | CSVGRTDRPTDTQYF
TRBJ2-1 | few | - | TRBV3-1 | TGTGCCAGCAGCCCCCGATACAATGAGCAGTTCTTC | CASSPRYNEQFF
TRBJ2-5 | many | - | TRBV6-5 | TGTGCCAGCAGTTACTCGACAAGGGTGGGGGAGACCCAGTACTTC | CASSYSTRVGETQYF
TRBJ2-3 | few | - | TRBV2 | TGTGCCAGCAGGGGGGGCTCGCCGCTCACAGATACGCAGTATTTT | CASRGGSPLTDTQYF
TRBJ2-5 | many | - | TRBV4-2 | TGTGCCAGCAGCGGGGACCAAACTTCAGAGACCCAGTACTTC | CASSGDQTSETQYF
TRBJ2-7 | - | TRBD1 | TRBV10-3 | TGTGCCTCCTCAGCGAGGGGGCCCGAGTACGAGCAGTACTTC | CASSARGPEYEQYF
TRBJ2-5 | many | - | TRBV3-1 | TGTGCCAGCAGCCAAGGCAGGGTTTTCCAAGAGACCCAGTACTTC | CASSQGRVFQETQYF
TRBJ1-2 | many | TRBD1 | TRBV6-1 | TGTGCCAGCAGTGAAAGGGGGCAGCGGGGACCCGGCGGCTACACCTTC | CASSERGQRGPGGYTF